The 10 T cell receptor beta chains reported below all come from one sample, sequenced in a study of cytomegalovirus exposure and HLA in healthy donors. PCR employed 60 Vbeta and 13 Jbeta primers. The data were produced by immunoSEQ multiplex PCR, yet TCRdb's version contains in-frame clones alone and is incomplete. Its table records 120,000 to 150,000 clones. Sequenced sample: PBMCs. The receptors come from a middle-aged man in good health and CMV-seronegative.

The chain uses TRBV4-3 and TRBJ2-1, with TRBD2 matching over 10 bases. With 1 base clipped from V and 7 bases from J, the junction kept 7 bases outside the gene matches. The CDR3 length is 16 residues. The V gene's germline CDR1 is LGHNA and CDR2 YSLEER. This CDR3 is CASSQGRSGGQNEQFF. CDR3 nucleotide sequence: TGCGCCAGCAGCCAAGGGCGTAGCGGGGGGCAGAATGAGCAGTTCTTC.

V and J are TRBV28 and TRBJ1-1, with TRBD1 identical over 7 bases. The CDR3 sequence is 11 residues long. Germline assignment: CDR1 MDHEN and CDR2 SYDVKM. The V and J ends lost 7 bases and 9 bases, in that order; junction bases with no gene match: 5. The CDR3 sequence is CASKLRGQAFF. The CDR3 coding sequence is TGTGCCAGCAAACTAAGGGGGCAAGCTTTCTTT. The entire variable domain, with the rest obtained from reference TRBV28 and TRBJ1-1, is as follows: DVKVTQSSRYLVKRTGEKVFLECVQDMDHENMFWYRQDPGLGLRLIYFSYDVKMKEKGDIPEGYSVSREKKERFSLILESASTNQTSMYLCASKLRGQAFFGQGTRLTVV.

This sequence joins TRBV5-1 and TRBJ1-6; D might be TRBD1 (6 bases). This CDR3 region has 14 residues. V lost 1 base to trimming and J lost 4 bases, with 6 bases between them. Germline values: CDR1 SGHRS, CDR2 YFSETQ. For the CDR3, the DNA is TGCGCCAGCAGCTTGACAGGGTATAATTCACCCCTCCACTTT. This sequence encodes CASSLTGYNSPLHF.

This chain links TRBV19 with TRBJ1-5; 11 bases line up with TRBD1. The CDR3 totals 15 residues. The V segment lost 5 bases and the J segment 7 bases; nucleotides outside the gene matches: 7. Germline CDR1 and CDR2: LNHDA and SQIVND (reference sequence). The CDR3 region is CASSGRTGGLQPQHF. The CDR3 DNA sequence: TGTGCCAGTAGTGGAAGGACAGGGGGCCTGCAGCCCCAGCATTTT.

The chain uses TRBV9 and TRBJ1-1; possible D gene TRBD1, 5 bases. The CDR3 is 15 amino acids. V was cut by 3 bases and J by 5 bases, with 17 bases left in between. Germline-derived CDR1 and CDR2 are SGDLS and YYNGEE. This CDR3 reads CASSGPPTARTEAFF. In DNA form, the CDR3 reads TGTGCCAGCAGCGGCCCCCCGACAGCGAGGACTGAAGCTTTCTTT.

The chain is built from TRBV9 and TRBJ1-6; weak D call: TRBD1 (6 bases). The CDR3 has 14 amino acids. From germline, CDR1 is SGDLS and CDR2 YYNGEE. V was cut by 0 bases and J by 7 bases, with 8 bases left in between. The CDR3 reads CASSVEGVNSPLHF. The CDR3 bases are TGTGCCAGCAGCGTAGAGGGGGTGAATTCACCCCTCCACTTT.

This chain joins TRBV4-1 and TRBJ1-5; TRBD1 matches 7 bases. In germline, CDR1 is MGHRA, CDR2 YSYEKL. Losses at the gene ends were 0 bases for V and 6 bases for J; bases not matched to a gene: 5. This CDR3 has 15 residues. The CDR3 region is CASSQDRQGGQPQHF. In nucleotides, the CDR3 is TGCGCCAGCAGCCAAGATCGTCAGGGGGGTCAGCCCCAGCATTTT.

The gene calls are TRBV10-1 and TRBJ2-7, with D maybe TRBD2 (5 bases). Germline lookup yields CDR1 WNHNN and CDR2 SYGVQD (reference sequence). Trimming shortened V by 0 bases and J by 2 bases, and 14 bases separated the two germline ends. The CDR3 is 16 amino acids. The CDR3 coding sequence is TGCGCCAGCAGTGAGTCCGTTCGGGAATATACCTACGAGCAGTACTTC. It encodes CASSESVREYTYEQYF.

The chain has TRBV15 and TRBJ2-7; 7 nucleotides line up with TRBD2. Trimming at V came to 1 base and at J to 2 bases, leaving 8 bases not matched to a gene. The germline CDR1 and CDR2 sequences are LNHNV and YYDKDF (reference sequence). There are 16 residues in the CDR3. Here the CDR3 reads CATSRVGGTGAYEQYF. CDR3 sequence (DNA): TGTGCCACCAGCAGAGTCGGGGGGACGGGGGCCTACGAGCAGTACTTC. Based on the CDR3 plus reference TRBV15 and TRBJ2-7, the full variable domain is DAMVIQNPRYQVTQFGKPVTLSCSQTLNHNVMYWYQQKSSQAPKLLFHYYDKDFNNEADTPDNFQSRRPNTSFCFLDIRSPGLGDTAMYLCATSRVGGTGAYEQYFGPGTRLTVT.

The rearrangement uses TRBV19 and TRBJ2-7; 7 bases map to TRBD1. The V and J ends lost 8 bases and 0 bases, in that order; junction bases with no gene match: 4. The germline gives CDR1 LNHDA, CDR2 SQIVND (reference sequence). There are 13 residues in the CDR3. CDR3 loop: CASSDRISYEQYF. CDR3 in DNA: TGTGCCAGTTCGGACAGGATCTCCTACGAGCAGTACTTC.